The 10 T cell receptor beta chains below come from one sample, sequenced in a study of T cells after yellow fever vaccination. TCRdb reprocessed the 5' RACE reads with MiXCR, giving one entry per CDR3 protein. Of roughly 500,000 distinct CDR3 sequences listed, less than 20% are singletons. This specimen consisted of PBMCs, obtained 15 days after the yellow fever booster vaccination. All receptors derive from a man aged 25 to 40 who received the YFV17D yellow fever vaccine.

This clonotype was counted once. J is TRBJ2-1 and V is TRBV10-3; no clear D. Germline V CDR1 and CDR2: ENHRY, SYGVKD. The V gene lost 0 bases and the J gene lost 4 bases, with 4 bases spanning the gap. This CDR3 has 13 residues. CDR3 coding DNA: TGTGCCATCAGTGAGTCCCCGTACAATGAGCAGTTCTTC. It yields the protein CAISESPYNEQFF.

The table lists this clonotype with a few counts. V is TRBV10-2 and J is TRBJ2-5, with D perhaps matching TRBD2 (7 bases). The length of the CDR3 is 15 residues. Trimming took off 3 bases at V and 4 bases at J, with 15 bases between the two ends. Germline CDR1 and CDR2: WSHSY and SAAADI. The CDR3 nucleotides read TGCGCCAGCAGTGATTGGGGGGGCCCAGGAGAGACCCAGTACTTC. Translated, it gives CASSDWGGPGETQYF.

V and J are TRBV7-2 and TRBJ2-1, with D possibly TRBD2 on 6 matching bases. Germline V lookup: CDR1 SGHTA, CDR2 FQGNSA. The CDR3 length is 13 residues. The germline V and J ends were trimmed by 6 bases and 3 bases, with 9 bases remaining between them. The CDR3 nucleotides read TGTGCCAGCAGTGGCGGGAACTACAATGAGCAGTTCTTC. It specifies CASSGGNYNEQFF.

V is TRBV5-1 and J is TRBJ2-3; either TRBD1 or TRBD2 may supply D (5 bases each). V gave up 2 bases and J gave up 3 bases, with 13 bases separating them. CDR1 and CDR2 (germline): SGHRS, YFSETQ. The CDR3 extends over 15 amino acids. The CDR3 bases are TGCGCCAGCAGCTTCGTAGGGGACCCAACAGATACGCAGTATTTT. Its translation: CASSFVGDPTDTQYF.

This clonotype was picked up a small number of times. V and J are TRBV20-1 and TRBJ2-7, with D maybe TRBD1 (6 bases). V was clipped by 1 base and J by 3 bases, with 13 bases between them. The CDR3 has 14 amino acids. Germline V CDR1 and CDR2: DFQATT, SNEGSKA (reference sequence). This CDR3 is CSARVPTGRYEQYF. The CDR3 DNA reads TGCAGTGCTAGAGTTCCGACAGGACGCTACGAGCAGTACTTC.

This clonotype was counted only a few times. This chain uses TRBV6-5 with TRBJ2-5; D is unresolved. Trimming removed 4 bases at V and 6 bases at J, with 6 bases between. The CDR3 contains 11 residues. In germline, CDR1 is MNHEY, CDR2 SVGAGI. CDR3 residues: CASSFLQTQYF. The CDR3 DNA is TGTGCCAGCAGTTTCCTTCAGACCCAGTACTTC.

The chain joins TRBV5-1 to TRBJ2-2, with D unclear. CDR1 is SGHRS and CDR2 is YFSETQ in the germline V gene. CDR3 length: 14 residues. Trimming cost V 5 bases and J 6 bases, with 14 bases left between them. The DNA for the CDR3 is TGCGCCAGCAGTATCGGCAGTATGTCCGGGGAGCTGTTTTTT. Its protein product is CASSIGSMSGELFF.

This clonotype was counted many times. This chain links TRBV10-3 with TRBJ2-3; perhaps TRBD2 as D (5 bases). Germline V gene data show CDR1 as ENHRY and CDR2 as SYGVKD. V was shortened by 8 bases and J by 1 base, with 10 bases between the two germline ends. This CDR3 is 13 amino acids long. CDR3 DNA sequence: TGTGCCATCGGTCTAGCAGGCACAGATACGCAGTATTTT. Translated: CAIGLAGTDTQYF.

The CDR3 DNA reads as TGCAGCGTGCCGGGCACAGGGATTTGGAACACTGAAGCTTTCTTT. It specifies CSVPGTGIWNTEAFF. This chain uses TRBV29-1 with TRBJ1-1; D may be TRBD1 (6 bases). Germline lookup yields CDR1 SQVTM and CDR2 ANQGSEA. This CDR3 is 15 amino acids long. The ends were cut back, 6 bases at V and 1 base at J, with 18 bases in the middle. Filled out from reference TRBV29-1 and TRBJ1-1, the complete variable domain reads SAVISQKPSRDICQRGTSLTIQCQVDSQVTMMFWYRQQPGQSLTLIATANQGSEATYESGFVIDKFPISRPNLTFSTLTVSNMSPEDSSIYLCSVPGTGIWNTEAFFGQGTRLTVV.

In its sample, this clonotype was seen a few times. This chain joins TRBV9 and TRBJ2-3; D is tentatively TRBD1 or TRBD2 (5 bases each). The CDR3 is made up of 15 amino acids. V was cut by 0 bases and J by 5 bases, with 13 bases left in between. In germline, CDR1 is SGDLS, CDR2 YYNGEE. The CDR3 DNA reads TGTGCCAGCAGCGTAGATGAGGGGTGGAGAGATACGCAGTATTTT. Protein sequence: CASSVDEGWRDTQYF.